This section outlines one T cell receptor (beta chain) sequence together with its context. This entry comes from a study of blood T cell repertoires in COVID-19. Study overall: PBMCs, B-cell-depleted T cells, or T cells were the source of the cDNA or gDNA that made up the material.

Residents of about two dozen US areas, aged roughly 18 to 89 years, made up the participants. Each participant's cohort was designated according to participant-reported clinical history. The J segment lost 4 bases and the V segment lost 5 bases, leaving 7 bases of the junction unmatched. Germline V gene lookup returns CDR1 SEHNR and CDR2 FQNEAQ (reference sequence). This CDR3 has 15 residues. In the authors' workflow: Cell counts per sample came from amplifying reference gene primers. The table came from immunoSEQ multiplex PCR; TCRdb's copy has only in-frame clones and leaves some out. V, J and clone size were drawn from that table, and D and trimming were deduced from the DNA. Of under 300,000 clones listed, 70% to 90% are singletons.

This chain uses TRBV7-9 with TRBJ1-3; 8 positions agree with TRBD1. This sequence was found in a woman aged 40-49 years with acute COVID-19. The specimen was PBMCs or T cells enriched from blood (not recorded which). CDR3 region: CASSPRTGTGNTIYF. The CDR3 bases are TGTGCCAGCAGCCCGAGGACAGGGACCGGAAACACCATATATTTT.